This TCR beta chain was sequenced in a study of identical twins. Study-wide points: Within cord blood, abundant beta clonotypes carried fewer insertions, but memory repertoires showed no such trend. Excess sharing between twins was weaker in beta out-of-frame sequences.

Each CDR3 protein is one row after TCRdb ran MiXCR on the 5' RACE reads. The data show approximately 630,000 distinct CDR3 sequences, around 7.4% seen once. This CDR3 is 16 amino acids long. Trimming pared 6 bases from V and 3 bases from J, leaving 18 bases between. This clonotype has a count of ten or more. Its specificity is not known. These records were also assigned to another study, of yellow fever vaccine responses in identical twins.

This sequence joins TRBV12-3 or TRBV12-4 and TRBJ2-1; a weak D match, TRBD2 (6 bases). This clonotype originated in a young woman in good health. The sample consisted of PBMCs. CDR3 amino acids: CASSLGWDSSYNEQFF. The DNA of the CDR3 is TGTGCCAGCAGCTTGGGCTGGGACTCCAGCTACAATGAGCAGTTCTTC.